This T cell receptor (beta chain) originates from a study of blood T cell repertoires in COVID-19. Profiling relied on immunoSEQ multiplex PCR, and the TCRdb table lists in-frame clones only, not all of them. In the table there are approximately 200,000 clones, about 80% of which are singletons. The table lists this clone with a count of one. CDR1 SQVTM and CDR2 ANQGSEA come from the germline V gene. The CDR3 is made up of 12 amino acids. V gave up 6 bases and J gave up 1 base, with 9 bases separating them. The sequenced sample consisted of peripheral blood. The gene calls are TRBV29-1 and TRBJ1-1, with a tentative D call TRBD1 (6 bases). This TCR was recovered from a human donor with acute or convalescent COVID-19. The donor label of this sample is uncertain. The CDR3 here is CSVLGGNTEAFF. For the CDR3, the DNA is TGCAGCGTCTTAGGGGGGAACACTGAAGCTTTCTTT.